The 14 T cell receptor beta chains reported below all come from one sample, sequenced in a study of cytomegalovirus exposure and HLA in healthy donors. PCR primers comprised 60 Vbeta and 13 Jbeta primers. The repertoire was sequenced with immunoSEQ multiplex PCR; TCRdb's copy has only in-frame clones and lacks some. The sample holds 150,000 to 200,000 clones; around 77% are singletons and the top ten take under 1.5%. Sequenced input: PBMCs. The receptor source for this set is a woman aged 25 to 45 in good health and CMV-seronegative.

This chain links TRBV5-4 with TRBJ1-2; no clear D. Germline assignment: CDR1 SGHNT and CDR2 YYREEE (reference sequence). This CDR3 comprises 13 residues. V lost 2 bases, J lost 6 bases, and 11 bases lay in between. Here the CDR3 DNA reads TGTGCCAGCAGCTTCGGGGTGGAGAATGGCTACACCTTC. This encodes CASSFGVENGYTF.

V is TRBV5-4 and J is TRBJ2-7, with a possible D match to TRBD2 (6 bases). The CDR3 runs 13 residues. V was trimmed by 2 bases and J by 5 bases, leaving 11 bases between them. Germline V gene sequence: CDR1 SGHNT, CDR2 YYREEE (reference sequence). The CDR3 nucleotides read TGTGCCAGCAGCTTCGGGGGTAGCAACGAGCAGTACTTC. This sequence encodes CASSFGGSNEQYF.

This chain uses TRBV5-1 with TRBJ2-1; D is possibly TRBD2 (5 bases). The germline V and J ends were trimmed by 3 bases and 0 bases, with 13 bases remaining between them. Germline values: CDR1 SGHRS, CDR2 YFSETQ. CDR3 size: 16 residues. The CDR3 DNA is TGCGCCAGCAGCTCGAGAGGGTCCAACTCCTACAATGAGCAGTTCTTC. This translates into CASSSRGSNSYNEQFF. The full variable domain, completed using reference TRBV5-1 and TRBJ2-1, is KAGVTQTPRYLIKTRGQQVTLSCSPISGHRSVSWYQQTPGQGLQFLFEYFSETQRNKGNFPGRFSGRQFSNSRSEMNVSTLELGDSALYLCASSSRGSNSYNEQFFGPGTRLTVL.

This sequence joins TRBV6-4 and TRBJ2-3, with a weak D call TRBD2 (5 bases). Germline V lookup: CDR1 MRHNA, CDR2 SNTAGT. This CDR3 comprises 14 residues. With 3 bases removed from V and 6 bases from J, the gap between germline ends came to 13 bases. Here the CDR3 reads CASSEAGFSDTQYF. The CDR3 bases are TGTGCCAGCAGTGAGGCGGGCTTCTCTGATACGCAGTATTTT.

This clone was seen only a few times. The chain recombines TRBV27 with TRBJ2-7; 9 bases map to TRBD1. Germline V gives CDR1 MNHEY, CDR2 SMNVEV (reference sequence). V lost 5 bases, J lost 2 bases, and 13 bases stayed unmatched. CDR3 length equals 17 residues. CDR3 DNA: TGTGCCAGCAGTATGGGATACCGGGACAGGGTTACCTACGAGCAGTACTTC. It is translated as CASSMGYRDRVTYEQYF.

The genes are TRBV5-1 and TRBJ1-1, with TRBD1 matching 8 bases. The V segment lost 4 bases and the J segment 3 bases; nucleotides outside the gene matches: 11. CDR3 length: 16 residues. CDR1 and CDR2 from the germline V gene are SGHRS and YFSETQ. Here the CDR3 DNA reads TGCGCCAGCAGCCGGGGGCCGACAGGGGATGACACTGAAGCTTTCTTT. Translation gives CASSRGPTGDDTEAFF. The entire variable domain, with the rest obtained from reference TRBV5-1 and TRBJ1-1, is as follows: KAGVTQTPRYLIKTRGQQVTLSCSPISGHRSVSWYQQTPGQGLQFLFEYFSETQRNKGNFPGRFSGRQFSNSRSEMNVSTLELGDSALYLCASSRGPTGDDTEAFFGQGTRLTVV.

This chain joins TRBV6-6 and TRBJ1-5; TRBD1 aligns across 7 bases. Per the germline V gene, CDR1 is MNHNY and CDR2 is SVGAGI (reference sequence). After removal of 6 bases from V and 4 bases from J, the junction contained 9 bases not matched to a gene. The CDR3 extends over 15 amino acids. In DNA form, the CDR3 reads TGTGCCAGCAGCCCCCGGGACAGCCATAATCAGCCCCAGCATTTT. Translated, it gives CASSPRDSHNQPQHF.

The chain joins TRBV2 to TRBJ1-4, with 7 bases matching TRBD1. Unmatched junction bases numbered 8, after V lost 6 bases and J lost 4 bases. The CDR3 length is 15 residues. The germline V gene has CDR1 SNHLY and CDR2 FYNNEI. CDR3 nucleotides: TGTGCCAGCAGAAACCGGGACAGAGTTAATGAAAAACTGTTTTTT. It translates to CASRNRDRVNEKLFF.

In nucleotides, the CDR3 is TGTGCCAGCGCCCGCACGGGGGGGATTGGGCAGCCCCAGCATTTT. Amino acids: CASARTGGIGQPQHF. The gene calls are TRBV6-5 and TRBJ1-5; D perhaps matches TRBD1 (5 bases). This CDR3 contains 15 residues. The V end lost 8 bases, the J end lost 7 bases, and 21 bases lay between the germline ends. Germline V lookup: CDR1 MNHEY, CDR2 SVGAGI.

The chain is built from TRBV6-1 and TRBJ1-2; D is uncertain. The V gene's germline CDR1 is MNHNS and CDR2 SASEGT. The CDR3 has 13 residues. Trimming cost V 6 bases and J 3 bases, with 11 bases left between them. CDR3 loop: CASRLGSDYGYTF. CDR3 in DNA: TGTGCCAGCAGACTTGGGAGTGACTATGGCTACACCTTC.

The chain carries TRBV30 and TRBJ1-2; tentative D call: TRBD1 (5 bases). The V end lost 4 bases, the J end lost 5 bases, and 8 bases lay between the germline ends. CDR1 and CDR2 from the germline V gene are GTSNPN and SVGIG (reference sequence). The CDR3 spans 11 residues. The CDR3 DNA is TGTGCCTGGACAGGGTCTTATGGCTACACCTTC. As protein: CAWTGSYGYTF.

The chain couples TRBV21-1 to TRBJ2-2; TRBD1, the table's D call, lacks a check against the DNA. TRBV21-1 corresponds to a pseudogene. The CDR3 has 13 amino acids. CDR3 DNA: TGTGCCAGCAGCGACAAGCCCAATGGGGAGCTGTTTTTT. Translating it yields CASSDKPNGELFF.

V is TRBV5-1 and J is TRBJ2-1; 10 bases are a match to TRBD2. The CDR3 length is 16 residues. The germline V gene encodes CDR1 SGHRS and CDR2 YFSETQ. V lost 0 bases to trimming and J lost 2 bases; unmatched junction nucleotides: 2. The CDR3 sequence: CASSLDLAGAYNEQFF. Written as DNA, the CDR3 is TGCGCCAGCAGCTTGGACCTAGCGGGGGCCTACAATGAGCAGTTCTTC.

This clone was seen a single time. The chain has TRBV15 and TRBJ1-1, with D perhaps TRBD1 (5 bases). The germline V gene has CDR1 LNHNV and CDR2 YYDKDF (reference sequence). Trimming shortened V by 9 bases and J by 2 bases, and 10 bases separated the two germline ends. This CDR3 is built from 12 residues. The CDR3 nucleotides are TGTGCCACAAGGCAGGGAAACACTGAAGCTTTCTTT. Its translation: CATRQGNTEAFF.